The 21 T cell receptor beta chains in this list originate from one sample, sequenced in a study of CD8 T cells in Susac syndrome. Roughly 0.45 to 1 ug RNA was reverse transcribed with random hexamers. TCRdb processed the immunoSEQ multiplex PCR reads anew with MiXCR; each CDR3 protein has one entry. The table records roughly 140,000 distinct CDR3 sequences, roughly 96% of them present only once. Sequencing was done on a sample of CD4+ T cells from PBMCs. Source of these receptors: a human donor with Susac syndrome.

The chain couples TRBV29-1 to TRBJ2-7; D assignment may be TRBD1 or TRBD2 (5 bases each). Germline V gene lookup returns CDR1 SQVTM and CDR2 ANQGSEA. Trimming removed 4 bases at V and 6 bases at J, with 7 bases between. This CDR3 spans 10 amino acids. The CDR3, as DNA: TGCAGCGTTGTGGGACCCGAGCAGTACTTC. It is translated as CSVVGPEQYF.

This chain connects TRBV20-1 to TRBJ2-5; D might be TRBD2 (5 bases). This CDR3 is 12 amino acids long. In germline, CDR1 is DFQATT, CDR2 SNEGSKA (reference sequence). V gave up 7 bases and J gave up 2 bases, with 11 bases separating them. CDR3 sequence: CSGVAWQETQYF. In DNA, the CDR3 is TGCAGTGGCGTAGCGTGGCAAGAGACCCAGTACTTC.

The chain is built from TRBV20-1 and TRBJ2-5, with a possible D match to TRBD1 (6 bases). Trimming cost V 5 bases and J 5 bases, with 15 bases left between them. The CDR3 consists of 13 residues. In germline, CDR1 is DFQATT, CDR2 SNEGSKA (reference sequence). The CDR3 DNA is TGCAGTGCTGCACAGGGTTCGTGGGAGACCCAGTACTTC. Translating gives CSAAQGSWETQYF.

This clonotype was counted only a few times. The V gene is TRBV6-2 or TRBV6-3, the J gene TRBJ2-5; D is unresolved. In germline, CDR1 is MNHEY, CDR2 SVGEGT. This CDR3 contains 12 residues. Deletions cut 8 bases from V and 2 bases from J, with 9 bases between. CDR3 nucleotides: TGTGCCAGCTCTCCATCACAAGAGACCCAGTACTTC. Amino acids: CASSPSQETQYF.

The chain has TRBV29-1 and TRBJ2-7, with D unresolved. CDR1 and CDR2 from the germline V gene are SQVTM and ANQGSEA. The CDR3 is 13 amino acids. With 8 bases removed from V and 3 bases from J, the gap between germline ends came to 17 bases. CDR3 DNA: TGCAGCCAGGTCCGGGCAGCCCGCTACGAGCAGTACTTC. It encodes CSQVRAARYEQYF.

As regards this clonotype: Lacking the conserved final phenylalanine or tryptophan, this CDR3 likely reflects a read error. The V gene is TRBV30, the J gene TRBJ2-1; TRBD1 matches 7 bases. With 0 bases clipped from V and 9 bases from J, the junction kept 2 bases outside the gene matches. CDR3 length: 12 amino acids. CDR1 and CDR2 from the germline V gene are GTSNPN and SVGIG (reference sequence). This chain's CDR3 is CAWSVEGAEQFS. The CDR3 region has the DNA TGTGCCTGGAGTGTAGAGGGGGCTGAGCAGTTCTCC.

V usage is TRBV7-9 and J usage is TRBJ2-7; possibly TRBD1 for D (5 bases). Germline V lookup: CDR1 SEHNR, CDR2 FQNEAQ (reference sequence). The CDR3 sequence is 15 residues long. V was shortened by 5 bases and J by 3 bases, with 17 bases between the two germline ends. The CDR3 DNA reads TGTGCCAGCAGCCTCGAAGGACAACCGTTCTACGAGCAGTACTTC. It specifies CASSLEGQPFYEQYF.

This chain uses TRBV23-1 with TRBJ1-2; the D gene is possibly TRBD1 (5 bases). TRBV23-1 is sorted into the ORF group, with uncertain function. V lost 0 bases, J lost 8 bases, and 22 bases lay in between. This CDR3 contains 17 residues. The CDR3 DNA sequence: TGCGCCAGCAGTCAATCGGACGCCGCAGGGATAGGAAGGGGCTACACCTTC. This encodes CASSQSDAAGIGRGYTF.

The rearrangement uses TRBV5-6 and TRBJ1-1; 8 bases match TRBD1. V was clipped by 4 bases and J by 9 bases; unmatched bases: 5. The germline CDR1 and CDR2 sequences are SGHDT and YYEEEE. The CDR3 loop spans 12 amino acids. The CDR3 is CASSLGQGKAFF. CDR3 DNA: TGTGCCAGCAGCCTAGGACAGGGAAAAGCTTTCTTT. The whole variable domain, filled in from reference TRBV5-6 and TRBJ1-1, reads DAGVTQSPTHLIKTRGQQVTLRCSPKSGHDTVSWYQQALGQGPQFIFQYYEEEERQRGNFPDRFSGHQFPNYSSELNVNALLLGDSALYLCASSLGQGKAFFGQGTRLTVV.

The chain couples TRBV12-3 or TRBV12-4 to TRBJ2-7; the D gene is possibly TRBD2 (5 bases). The CDR3 is made up of 15 amino acids. Trimming took off 5 bases at V and 2 bases at J, with 16 bases between the two ends. In nucleotides, the CDR3 is TGTGCCAGCAGTGGGCGGTTTGGGAGAACCTACGAGCAGTACTTC. This encodes CASSGRFGRTYEQYF.

The J gene is TRBJ1-2, the V gene TRBV29-1, with D possibly being TRBD1 (5 bases). In germline, CDR1 is SQVTM, CDR2 ANQGSEA. Trimming left V 7 bases short and J 0 bases short, with 12 bases between. This CDR3 region has 13 residues. In nucleotides, the CDR3 is TGCAGCGGGACAAATAACACTAACTATGGCTACACCTTC. It encodes CSGTNNTNYGYTF.

This clonotype showed up just once. The rearrangement joins TRBV6-2 or TRBV6-3 to TRBJ2-5; weak D call: TRBD2 (6 bases). Trimming removed 6 bases at V and 1 base at J, with 15 bases between. The CDR3 is 15 residues long. CDR1 is MNHEY, CDR2 SVGEGT, per germline. Here the CDR3 DNA reads TGTGCCAGCAGCGAGCTCGGGGGTTCCCAAGAGACCCAGTACTTC. Protein: CASSELGGSQETQYF.

This clonotype was observed a single time. The rearrangement links TRBV6-5 to TRBJ1-2, with D unresolved. Germline CDR1 is MNHEY and CDR2 is SVGAGI. The CDR3 covers 12 residues. Trimming stripped 7 bases from V and 2 bases from J, with 8 bases between. CDR3 nucleotide sequence: TGTGCCAGCAAATCCGGGAACTATGGCTACACCTTC. Translation gives CASKSGNYGYTF.

The rearrangement links TRBV29-1 to TRBJ2-7; TRBD2 matches at 9 bases. The ends lost 0 bases at V and 0 bases at J; junction bases unmatched: 6. CDR3 length: 16 amino acids. The germline V gene encodes CDR1 SQVTM and CDR2 ANQGSEA. This chain's CDR3 is CSVEDRNSGGSYEQYF. CDR3 coding DNA: TGCAGCGTTGAAGATCGGAATAGCGGGGGCTCCTACGAGCAGTACTTC.

The CDR3 protein is CASSLHRGNSPLHF. The CDR3 bases are TGTGCCAGCAGCTTACACAGGGGAAATTCACCCCTCCACTTT. The chain combines TRBV7-2 with TRBJ1-6; TRBD1 matches 7 bases. CDR1 SGHTA and CDR2 FQGNSA come from the germline V gene. Losses at the gene ends were 2 bases for V and 7 bases for J; bases not matched to a gene: 2. CDR3 length: 14 residues.

This clonotype has just one count. This chain uses TRBV14 with TRBJ2-3; TRBD2 might be the D (5 bases). CDR1 and CDR2 from the germline V gene are SGHDN and FVKESK. Trimming cost V 1 base and J 4 bases, with 12 bases left between them. CDR3 size: 15 residues. The CDR3 region is CASSQVATASDTQYF. DNA of the CDR3: TGTGCCAGCAGCCAAGTAGCGACGGCCTCAGATACGCAGTATTTT.

The chain recombines TRBV4-2 with TRBJ2-7; D call uncertain. The CDR3 loop spans 14 amino acids. The V end was cut by 0 bases, the J end by 2 bases, with 8 bases between. Germline-derived CDR1 and CDR2 are LGHNA and YNFKEQ. For the CDR3, the DNA is TGTGCCAGCAGCCAAGAAAACCCACCCTACGAGCAGTACTTC. It is translated as CASSQENPPYEQYF.

This chain connects TRBV20-1 to TRBJ2-4; tentatively, D is TRBD2 (5 bases). Germline loops: CDR1 DFQATT, CDR2 SNEGSKA (reference sequence). Trimming cost V 2 bases and J 14 bases, with 13 bases left between them. This CDR3 has 11 residues. CDR3 coding DNA: TGCAGTGCTAGAAGCGGCCGGACGGAGTACTTC. It specifies CSARSGRTEYF.

The chain has TRBV20-1 and TRBJ2-3; the D is unclear. CDR3 length equals 15 residues. Germline CDR1 is DFQATT and CDR2 is SNEGSKA (reference sequence). V gave up 0 bases and J gave up 0 bases, with 10 bases separating them. The CDR3 region is CSARDPKTSTDTQYF. CDR3 coding DNA: TGCAGTGCTAGAGACCCTAAGACTAGCACAGATACGCAGTATTTT.

This chain joins TRBV29-1 and TRBJ1-4, with no clear D. The CDR3 has 11 amino acids. The V end lost 4 bases, the J end lost 5 bases, and 5 bases lay between the germline ends. Germline CDR1 is SQVTM and CDR2 is ANQGSEA. In nucleotides, the CDR3 is TGCAGCGTTGTCCGGAATGAAAAACTGTTTTTT. As protein: CSVVRNEKLFF.

This chain uses TRBV14 with TRBJ2-7; 9 bases agree with TRBD2. J lost 0 bases, V lost 4 bases, and 4 bases had no gene match. The CDR3 length is 15 residues. Germline V gene data show CDR1 as SGHDN and CDR2 as FVKESK. The CDR3 region has the DNA TGTGCCAGCAGCCGAGCTAGCGGGGCCTCCTACGAGCAGTACTTC. Encoded protein: CASSRASGASYEQYF.